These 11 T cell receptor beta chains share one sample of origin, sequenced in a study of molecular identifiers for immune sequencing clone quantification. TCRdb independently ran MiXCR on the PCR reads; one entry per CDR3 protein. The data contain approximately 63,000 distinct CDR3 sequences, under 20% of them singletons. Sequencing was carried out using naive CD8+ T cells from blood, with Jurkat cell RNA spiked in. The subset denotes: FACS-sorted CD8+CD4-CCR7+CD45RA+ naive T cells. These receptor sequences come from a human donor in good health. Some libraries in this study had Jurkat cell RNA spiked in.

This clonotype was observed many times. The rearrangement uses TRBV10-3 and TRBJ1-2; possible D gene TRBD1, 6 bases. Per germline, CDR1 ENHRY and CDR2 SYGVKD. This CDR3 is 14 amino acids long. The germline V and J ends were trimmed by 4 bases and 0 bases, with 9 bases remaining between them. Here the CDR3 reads CAISGQATNYGYTF. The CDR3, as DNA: TGTGCCATCAGTGGACAGGCAACTAACTATGGCTACACCTTC.

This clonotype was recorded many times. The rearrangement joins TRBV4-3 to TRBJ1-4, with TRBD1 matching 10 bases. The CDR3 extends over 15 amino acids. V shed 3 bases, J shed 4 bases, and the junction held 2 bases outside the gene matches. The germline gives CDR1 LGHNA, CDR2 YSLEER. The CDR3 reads CASSQGQGFNEKLFF. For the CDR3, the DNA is TGCGCCAGCAGCCAGGGACAGGGGTTTAATGAAAAACTGTTTTTT.

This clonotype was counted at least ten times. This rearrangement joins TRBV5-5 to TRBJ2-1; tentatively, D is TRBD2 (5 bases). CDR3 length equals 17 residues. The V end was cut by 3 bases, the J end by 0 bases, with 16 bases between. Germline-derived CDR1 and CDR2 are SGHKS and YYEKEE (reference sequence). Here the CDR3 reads CASSYLRLADSYNEQFF. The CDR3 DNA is TGTGCCAGCAGCTATCTACGCCTAGCAGACTCCTACAATGAGCAGTTCTTC.

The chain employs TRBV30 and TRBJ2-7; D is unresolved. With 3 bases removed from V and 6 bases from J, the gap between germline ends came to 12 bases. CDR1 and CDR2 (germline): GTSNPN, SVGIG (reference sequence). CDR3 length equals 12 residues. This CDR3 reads CAWSLMQSEQYF. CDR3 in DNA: TGTGCCTGGAGCCTAATGCAGAGCGAGCAGTACTTC.

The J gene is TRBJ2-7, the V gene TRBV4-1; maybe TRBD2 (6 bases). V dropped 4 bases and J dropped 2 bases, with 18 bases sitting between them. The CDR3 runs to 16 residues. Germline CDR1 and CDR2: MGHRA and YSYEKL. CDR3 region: CASSLWADGGTYEQYF. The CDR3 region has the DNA TGCGCCAGCAGCCTTTGGGCTGACGGGGGAACCTACGAGCAGTACTTC.

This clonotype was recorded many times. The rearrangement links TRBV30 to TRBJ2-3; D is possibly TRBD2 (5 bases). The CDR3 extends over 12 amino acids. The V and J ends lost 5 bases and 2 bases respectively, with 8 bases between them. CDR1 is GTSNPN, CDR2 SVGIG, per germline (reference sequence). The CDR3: CAWLGVTDTQYF. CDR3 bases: TGTGCCTGGCTCGGGGTCACAGATACGCAGTATTTT.

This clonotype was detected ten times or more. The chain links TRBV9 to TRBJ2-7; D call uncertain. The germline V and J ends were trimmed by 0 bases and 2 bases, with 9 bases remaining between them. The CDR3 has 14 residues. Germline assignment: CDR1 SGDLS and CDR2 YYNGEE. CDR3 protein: CASSVDFITYEQYF. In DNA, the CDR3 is TGTGCCAGCAGCGTAGATTTCATCACCTACGAGCAGTACTTC.

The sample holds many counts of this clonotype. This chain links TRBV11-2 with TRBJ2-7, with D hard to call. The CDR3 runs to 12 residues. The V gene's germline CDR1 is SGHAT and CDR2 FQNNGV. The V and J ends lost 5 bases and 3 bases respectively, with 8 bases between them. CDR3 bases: TGTGCCAGCAGCCTTACACTCTACGAGCAGTACTTC. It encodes CASSLTLYEQYF.

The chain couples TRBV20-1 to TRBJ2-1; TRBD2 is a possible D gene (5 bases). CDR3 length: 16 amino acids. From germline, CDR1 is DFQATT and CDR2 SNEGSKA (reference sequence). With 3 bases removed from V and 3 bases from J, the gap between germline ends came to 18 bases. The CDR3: CSARPLSGIIYNEQFF. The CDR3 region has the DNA TGCAGTGCTAGGCCTCTCTCCGGGATAATCTACAATGAGCAGTTCTTC.

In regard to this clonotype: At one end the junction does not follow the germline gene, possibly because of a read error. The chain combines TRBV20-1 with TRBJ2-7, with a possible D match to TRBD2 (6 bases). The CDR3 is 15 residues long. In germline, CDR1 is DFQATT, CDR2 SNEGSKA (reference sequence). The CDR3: CSARYAGIASYGQYF. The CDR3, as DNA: TGCAGTGCTAGATATGCGGGGATTGCTTCCTACGGGCAGTACTTC.

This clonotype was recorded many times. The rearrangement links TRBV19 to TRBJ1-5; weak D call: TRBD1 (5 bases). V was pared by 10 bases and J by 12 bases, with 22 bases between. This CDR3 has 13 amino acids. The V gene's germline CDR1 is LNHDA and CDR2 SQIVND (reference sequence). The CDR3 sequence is CATLPPGPGVQHF. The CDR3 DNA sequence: TGTGCCACCCTCCCCCCGGGACCGGGAGTCCAGCATTTT.